This record concerns one T cell receptor beta chain sequence. Assay used: immunoSEQ multiplex PCR; TCRdb lists only in-frame clones, some missing. Altogether millions of clones are present, roughly nine tenths being singletons, with the ten largest covering roughly 0.14%. The V end was cut by 6 bases, the J end by 4 bases, with 21 bases between. This CDR3 has 16 residues. The germline CDR1 and CDR2 sequences are MDHEN and SYDVKM. The sample comes from a study of shared clonotypes between healthy human individuals. Source material: naive CD4+ T cells sorted from blood. Regarding subset: CD45RA+ positively selected. The chain employs TRBV28 and TRBJ1-1, with D possibly matching TRBD1 (5 bases). The sequence derives from a man aged 18-30 years in good health. The CDR3 nucleotides read TGTGCCAGCAGACCCCCAGAGGGGCGCGAGGGCACTGAAGCTTTCTTT. Amino acids: CASRPPEGREGTEAFF.